This TCR beta chain was sequenced for a study of OX40 agonist ivuxolimab in advanced cancers. Clones were read by immunoSEQ multiplex PCR, and TCRdb kept only the in-frame ones, dropping some. This table has tens of thousands of clones, around 94% appearing once. This clonotype was sampled from an adult with an advanced solid tumor such as melanoma, head and neck, liver or kidney cancer. The specimen was CD4+ or CD8+ T cells sorted from blood, collected in a trial of the OX40 agonist ivuxolimab.

CDR3 sequence reads: CASSCDIGGRAKNIQYF. For the CDR3, the DNA is TGTGCCAGCAGTTGCGACATCGGGGGGAGAGCCAAAAACATTCAGTACTTC. The chain has TRBV27 and TRBJ2-4; 7 bases are shared with TRBD2. The CDR3 spans 17 residues. V was clipped by 4 bases and J by 0 bases; unmatched bases: 9. CDR1 and CDR2 (germline): MNHEY, SMNVEV (reference sequence).